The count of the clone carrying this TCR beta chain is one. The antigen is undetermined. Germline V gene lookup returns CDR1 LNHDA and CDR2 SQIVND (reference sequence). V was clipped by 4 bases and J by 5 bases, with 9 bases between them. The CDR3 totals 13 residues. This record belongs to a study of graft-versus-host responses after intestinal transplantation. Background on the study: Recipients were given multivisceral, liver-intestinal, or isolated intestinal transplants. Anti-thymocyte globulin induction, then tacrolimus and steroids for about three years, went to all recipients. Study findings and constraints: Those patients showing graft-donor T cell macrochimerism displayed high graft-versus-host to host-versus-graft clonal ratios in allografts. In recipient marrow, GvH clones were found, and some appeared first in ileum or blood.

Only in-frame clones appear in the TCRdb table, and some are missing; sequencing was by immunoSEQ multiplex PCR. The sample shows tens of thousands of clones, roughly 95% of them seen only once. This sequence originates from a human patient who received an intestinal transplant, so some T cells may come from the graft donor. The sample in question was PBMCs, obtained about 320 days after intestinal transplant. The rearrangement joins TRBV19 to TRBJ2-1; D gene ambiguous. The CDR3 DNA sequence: TGTGCCAGTAGTAGCGACTGGGACAATGAGCAGTTCTTC. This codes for CASSSDWDNEQFF.